The 27 T cell receptor beta chains below were found in one sample sequenced in a study of CD8 T cells in Susac syndrome. An amount of RNA that ranged from roughly 0.45 to 1 ug was reverse transcribed with random hexamers. Via MiXCR, TCRdb re-called the immunoSEQ multiplex PCR reads, giving one row per CDR3 protein. The table records around 130,000 distinct CDR3 sequences, 90% to 95% of them present only once. The sequenced sample consisted of CD4+ T cells from PBMCs. Receptor source: a human donor with multiple sclerosis.

V usage is TRBV4-3 and J usage is TRBJ1-6, with D maybe TRBD1 (6 bases). Germline CDR1 reads LGHNA; CDR2 reads YSLEER. The CDR3 is made up of 16 amino acids. V lost 4 bases, J lost 9 bases, and 19 bases lay in between. The DNA of the CDR3 is TGCGCCAGCAGCCGTACACAGGGTGCCCCGAGTTCACCCCTCCACTTT. Protein product: CASSRTQGAPSSPLHF.

The V and J genes are TRBV9 and TRBJ2-3; the D gene is possibly TRBD2 (6 bases). CDR1 and CDR2 (germline): SGDLS, YYNGEE. The germline V and J ends were trimmed by 2 bases and 2 bases, with 12 bases remaining between them. CDR3 length equals 15 residues. For the CDR3, the DNA is TGTGCCAGCAGCGTGATGGGCGGGGTCACAGATACGCAGTATTTT. Translated: CASSVMGGVTDTQYF.

CDR3: CATSDPDSYEQYF. CDR3 sequence (DNA): TGTGCCACCAGTGACCCGGACAGCTACGAGCAGTACTTC. The chain links TRBV24-1 to TRBJ2-7; TRBD1 is a possible D gene (6 bases). Germline V gene sequence: CDR1 KGHDR, CDR2 SFDVKD. The CDR3 runs 13 residues. V dropped 4 bases and J dropped 3 bases, with 9 bases sitting between them.

This chain uses TRBV11-2 with TRBJ1-2; D unclear. Germline V gives CDR1 SGHAT, CDR2 FQNNGV. This CDR3 is built from 12 residues. Trimming removed 5 bases from V and 4 bases from J, with 8 bases in between. The CDR3: CASSPQTYGYTF. The CDR3 region has the DNA TGTGCCAGCAGCCCTCAGACCTATGGCTACACCTTC.

This chain links TRBV28 with TRBJ1-4, with D hard to call. CDR1 is MDHEN, CDR2 SYDVKM, per germline. Trimming removed 6 bases from V and 8 bases from J, with 10 bases in between. This CDR3 is 12 amino acids long. The CDR3 region has the DNA TGTGCCAGCAGCGTGGGTAGGGAAAAACTGTTTTTT. Translated: CASSVGREKLFF.

V usage is TRBV20-1 and J usage is TRBJ1-2, with unresolved D. The CDR3 is 14 amino acids. Between the trimmed V and J ends, which lost 3 bases and 8 bases, there was a span of 19 bases. From germline, CDR1 is DFQATT and CDR2 SNEGSKA (reference sequence). CDR3 sequence (DNA): TGCAGTGCTAGTCTTGGAGCGTTGAACGGGGGCTACACCTTC. Translated, it gives CSASLGALNGGYTF.

The V call is TRBV19, the J call TRBJ2-7; 8 nucleotides agree with TRBD2. CDR1 and CDR2 (germline): LNHDA, SQIVND (reference sequence). The CDR3 contains 14 residues. V was pared by 10 bases and J by 4 bases, with 12 bases of the junction left unmatched. The DNA of the CDR3 is TGTGCCACAAGGTCCCAAGCGGGAGCGTACGAGCAGTACTTC. Its translation: CATRSQAGAYEQYF.

The rearrangement joins TRBV6-2 or TRBV6-3 to TRBJ1-5; TRBD1 is a possible D gene (6 bases). Trimming removed 0 bases from V and 11 bases from J, with 20 bases in between. The CDR3 totals 16 residues. Germline lookup yields CDR1 MNHEY and CDR2 SVGEGT. CDR3 residues: CASSYSTQGPSMAQHF. As DNA, the CDR3 is TGTGCCAGCAGTTACTCGACCCAGGGGCCAAGTATGGCCCAGCATTTT.

J is TRBJ1-1 and V is TRBV20-1, with D perhaps TRBD1 (6 bases). CDR1 is DFQATT and CDR2 is SNEGSKA in the germline V gene (reference sequence). The CDR3 has 14 amino acids. Trimming stripped 0 bases from V and 7 bases from J, with 15 bases between. The CDR3 sequence is CSAREARGPVEAFF. CDR3 sequence (DNA): TGCAGTGCTAGAGAGGCCAGGGGCCCCGTTGAAGCTTTCTTT.

The rearrangement links TRBV27 to TRBJ1-5, with TRBD1 identical over 7 bases. Trimming cost V 6 bases and J 3 bases; bases outside gene matches: 5. Germline V CDR1 and CDR2: MNHEY, SMNVEV (reference sequence). This CDR3 is 14 amino acids long. CDR3 amino acids: CASRAGQLNQPQHF. In DNA, the CDR3 is TGTGCCAGCAGAGCGGGACAGCTCAATCAGCCCCAGCATTTT.

This chain uses TRBV9 with TRBJ1-6, with D unresolved. CDR3 length: 15 amino acids. The germline CDR1 and CDR2 sequences are SGDLS and YYNGEE. Trimming left V 3 bases short and J 0 bases short, with 7 bases between. The CDR3 reads CASSGDGSYNSPLHF. The CDR3 bases are TGTGCCAGCAGCGGCGATGGCTCCTATAATTCACCCCTCCACTTT.

In this sample, this clonotype turned up once. The V call is TRBV28, the J call TRBJ2-3, with 7 bases matching TRBD2. In germline, CDR1 is MDHEN, CDR2 SYDVKM. The CDR3 extends over 16 amino acids. V lost 5 bases, J lost 2 bases, and 10 bases stayed unmatched. The CDR3 is CASSPSGVADTDTQYF. The CDR3, as DNA: TGTGCCAGCAGTCCAAGCGGGGTAGCTGACACAGATACGCAGTATTTT.

This chain links TRBV29-1 with TRBJ2-5; D is uncertain. There are 13 residues in the CDR3. Germline loops: CDR1 SQVTM, CDR2 ANQGSEA. V was cut by 2 bases and J by 2 bases, with 9 bases left in between. CDR3 residues: CSVERGRQETQYF. In DNA, the CDR3 is TGCAGCGTTGAAAGAGGAAGGCAAGAGACCCAGTACTTC.

The J gene is TRBJ1-6, the V gene TRBV20-1; D might be TRBD1 (5 bases). Germline CDR1 is DFQATT and CDR2 is SNEGSKA (reference sequence). The CDR3 has 14 residues. The germline V and J ends were trimmed by 6 bases and 5 bases, with 14 bases remaining between them. Written as DNA, the CDR3 is TGCAGTGCCCCAAGGGGTTTGGATAATTCACCCCTCCACTTT. This gives the protein CSAPRGLDNSPLHF.

The chain uses TRBV28 and TRBJ2-3, with TRBD2 matching 9 bases. The CDR3 loop spans 16 amino acids. In germline, CDR1 is MDHEN, CDR2 SYDVKM. The ends lost 3 bases at V and 0 bases at J; junction bases unmatched: 4. The CDR3 sequence: CASSFPSGVSTDTQYF. The CDR3 nucleotides read TGTGCCAGCAGTTTTCCTAGCGGGGTTAGCACAGATACGCAGTATTTT.

The J gene is TRBJ2-7, the V gene TRBV27; 8 bases align to TRBD1. The CDR3 contains 16 residues. V dropped 9 bases and J dropped 1; count of bases not matched to a gene: 14. From germline, CDR1 is MNHEY and CDR2 SMNVEV (reference sequence). The CDR3 coding sequence is TGTGCCAGTACCCCTCTTTATAGACAGGGGTCCTACGAGCAGTACTTC. This sequence encodes CASTPLYRQGSYEQYF.

The DNA for the CDR3 is TGTGCCAGCACCTGGGGGGCGGACTACGAGCAGTACTTC. It specifies CASTWGADYEQYF. The rearrangement joins TRBV7-9 to TRBJ2-7; D possibly uses TRBD1 or TRBD2 (6 bases each). Germline CDR1 reads SEHNR; CDR2 reads FQNEAQ (reference sequence). V lost 7 bases and J 3 bases, leaving 13 bases between the germline ends. The CDR3 has 13 amino acids.

The chain employs TRBV7-2 and TRBJ1-5, with a possible D match to TRBD1 (5 bases). Per germline, CDR1 SGHTA and CDR2 FQGNSA. The V gene lost 6 bases and the J gene lost 0 bases, with 9 bases spanning the gap. This CDR3 is built from 14 residues. Here the CDR3 DNA reads TGTGCCAGCAGGCGACAGAATAGCAATCAGCCCCAGCATTTT. Its translation is CASRRQNSNQPQHF. The entire variable domain, with the rest obtained from reference TRBV7-2 and TRBJ1-5, is as follows: GAGVSQSPSNKVTEKGKDVELRCDPISGHTALYWYRQSLGQGLEFLIYFQGNSAPDKSGLPSDRFSAERTGGSVSTLTIQRTQQEDSAVYLCASRRQNSNQPQHFGDGTRLSIL.

The J gene is TRBJ2-1, the V gene TRBV9, with D tentatively TRBD2 (6 bases). CDR1 is SGDLS and CDR2 is YYNGEE in the germline V gene. CDR3 length equals 16 residues. V was trimmed by 0 bases and J by 7 bases, leaving 17 bases between them. The CDR3 DNA reads TGTGCCAGCAGCGTAGTACCCGGGGGTGGTGGGAATGAGCAGTTCTTC. Protein sequence: CASSVVPGGGGNEQFF. Drawing the rest from reference TRBV9 and TRBJ2-1, the complete variable domain is DSGVTQTPKHLITATGQRVTLRCSPRSGDLSVYWYQQSLDQGLQFLIQYYNGEERAKGNILERFSAQQFPDLHSELNLSSLELGDSALYFCASSVVPGGGGNEQFFGPGTRLTVL.

The gene calls are TRBV29-1 and TRBJ2-3; 10 nucleotides agree with TRBD2. The CDR3 is 15 residues long. The germline gives CDR1 SQVTM, CDR2 ANQGSEA. V lost 7 bases to trimming and J lost 0 bases; unmatched junction nucleotides: 7. The CDR3 sequence: CSGRDSGGSTDTQYF. The CDR3, as DNA: TGCAGCGGTCGCGATAGCGGGGGGAGCACAGATACGCAGTATTTT.

This sequence joins TRBV6-2 or TRBV6-3 and TRBJ2-5; possible D gene TRBD1, 5 bases. V shed 8 bases and J shed 1 base, with 17 bases lying between them. The CDR3 spans 15 residues. Germline V gene data show CDR1 as MNHEY and CDR2 as SVGEGT. The CDR3 DNA is TGTGCCAGCCGACGATTTTCAGGGCCCCAAGAGACCCAGTACTTC. It yields the protein CASRRFSGPQETQYF.

The CDR3 DNA sequence: TGCAGTGCTGGGACCGGCCCGACCTACGAGCAGTACTTC. This codes for CSAGTGPTYEQYF. This chain joins TRBV20-1 and TRBJ2-7; TRBD1 or TRBD2 may be the D gene (5 bases each). The CDR3 is 13 residues long. CDR1 is DFQATT, CDR2 SNEGSKA, per germline (reference sequence). The germline V and J ends were trimmed by 5 bases and 2 bases, with 13 bases remaining between them.

This chain links TRBV12-3 or TRBV12-4 with TRBJ1-2; tentatively, D is TRBD1 (6 bases). The V end was cut by 3 bases, the J end by 5 bases, with 16 bases between. This CDR3 is built from 15 residues. DNA for the CDR3: TGTGCCAGCAGTTTGCGTGGGACACCAGAATATGGCTACACCTTC. Its protein is CASSLRGTPEYGYTF.

This chain connects TRBV5-1 to TRBJ1-2; possibly TRBD1 for D (6 bases). This CDR3 is 14 amino acids long. Germline V gives CDR1 SGHRS, CDR2 YFSETQ. The V end lost 5 bases, the J end lost 3 bases, and 14 bases lay between the germline ends. The CDR3 nucleotides read TGCGCCAGCAGACTCCCGGGGGCATACTATGGCTACACCTTC. It specifies CASRLPGAYYGYTF.

V usage is TRBV29-1 and J usage is TRBJ2-1, with D possibly matching TRBD1 (6 bases). The CDR3 length is 14 residues. Trimming removed 2 bases from V and 3 bases from J, with 11 bases in between. CDR1 is SQVTM and CDR2 is ANQGSEA in the germline V gene. The CDR3 spells CSVEIRTVYNEQFF. CDR3 in DNA: TGCAGCGTTGAAATCCGGACAGTCTACAATGAGCAGTTCTTC.

The V call is TRBV19, the J call TRBJ2-5; D call uncertain. V lost 0 bases and J lost 9, with 8 bases in between. CDR3 length: 12 residues. Germline V gene lookup returns CDR1 LNHDA and CDR2 SQIVND (reference sequence). CDR3 nucleotide sequence: TGTGCCAGTAGTATAGATCGAGGAGCCCAGTACTTC. Protein sequence: CASSIDRGAQYF.

The chain uses TRBV20-1 and TRBJ2-6; D gene unclear. Between the trimmed V and J ends, which lost 7 bases and 0 bases, there was a span of 1 base. The CDR3 extends over 11 amino acids. Germline V gives CDR1 DFQATT, CDR2 SNEGSKA (reference sequence). The CDR3 sequence is CSGSGANVLTF. The CDR3 nucleotides are TGCAGTGGCTCTGGGGCCAACGTCCTGACTTTC.